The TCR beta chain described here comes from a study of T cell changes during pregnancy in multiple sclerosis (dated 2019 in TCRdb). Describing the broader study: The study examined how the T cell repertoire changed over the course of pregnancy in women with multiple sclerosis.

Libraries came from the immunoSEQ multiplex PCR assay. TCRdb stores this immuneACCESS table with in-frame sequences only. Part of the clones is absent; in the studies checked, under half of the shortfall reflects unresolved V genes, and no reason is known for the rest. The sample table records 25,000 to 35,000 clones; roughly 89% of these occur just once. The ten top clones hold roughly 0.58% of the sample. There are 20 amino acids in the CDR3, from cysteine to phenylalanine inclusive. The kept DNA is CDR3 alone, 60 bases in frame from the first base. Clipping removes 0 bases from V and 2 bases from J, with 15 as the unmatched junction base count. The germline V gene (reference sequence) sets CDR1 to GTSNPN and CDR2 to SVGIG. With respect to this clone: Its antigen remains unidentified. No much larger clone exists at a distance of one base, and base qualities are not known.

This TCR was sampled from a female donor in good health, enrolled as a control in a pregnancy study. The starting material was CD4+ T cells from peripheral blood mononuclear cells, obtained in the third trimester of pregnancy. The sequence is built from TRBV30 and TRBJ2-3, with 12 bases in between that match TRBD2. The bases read TGTGCCTGGAGTGTACGGGGTCTAGCGGGAGGGCGGTTTCACACAGATACGCAGTATTTT. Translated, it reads CAWSVRGLAGGRFHTDTQYF.